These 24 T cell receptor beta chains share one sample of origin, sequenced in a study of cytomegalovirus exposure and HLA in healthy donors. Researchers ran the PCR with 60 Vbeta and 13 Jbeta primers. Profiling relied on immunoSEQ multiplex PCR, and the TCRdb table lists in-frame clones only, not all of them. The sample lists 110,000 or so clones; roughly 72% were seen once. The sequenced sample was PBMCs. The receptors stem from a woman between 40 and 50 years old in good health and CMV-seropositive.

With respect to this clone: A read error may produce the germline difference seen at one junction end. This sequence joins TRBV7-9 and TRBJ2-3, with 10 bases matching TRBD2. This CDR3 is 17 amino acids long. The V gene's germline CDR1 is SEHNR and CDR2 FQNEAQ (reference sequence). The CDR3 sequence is CSSTLSWTSGNTDTQYF. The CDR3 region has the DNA TGTTCCAGCACTTTGAGTTGGACTAGCGGAAACACAGATACGCAGTATTTT.

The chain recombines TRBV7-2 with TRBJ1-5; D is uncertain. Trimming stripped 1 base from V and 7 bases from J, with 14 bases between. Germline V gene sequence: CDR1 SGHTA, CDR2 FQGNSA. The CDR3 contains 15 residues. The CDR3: CASSLERGGGQPQHF. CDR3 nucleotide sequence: TGTGCCAGCAGCTTAGAACGGGGAGGCGGGCAGCCCCAGCATTTT.

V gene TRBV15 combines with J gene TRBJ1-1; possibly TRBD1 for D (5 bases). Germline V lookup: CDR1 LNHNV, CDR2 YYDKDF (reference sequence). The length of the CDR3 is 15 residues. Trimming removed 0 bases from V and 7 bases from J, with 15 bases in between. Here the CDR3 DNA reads TGTGCCACCAGCAGAGATCTGAAGGGACTGGGTGAAGCTTTCTTT. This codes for CATSRDLKGLGEAFF.

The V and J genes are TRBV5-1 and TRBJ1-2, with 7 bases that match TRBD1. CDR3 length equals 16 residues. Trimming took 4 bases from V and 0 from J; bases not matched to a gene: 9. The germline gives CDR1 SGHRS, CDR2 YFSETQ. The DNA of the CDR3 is TGCGCCAGCAGCCCGGGACAGAGACTAACTAACTATGGCTACACCTTC. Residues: CASSPGQRLTNYGYTF.

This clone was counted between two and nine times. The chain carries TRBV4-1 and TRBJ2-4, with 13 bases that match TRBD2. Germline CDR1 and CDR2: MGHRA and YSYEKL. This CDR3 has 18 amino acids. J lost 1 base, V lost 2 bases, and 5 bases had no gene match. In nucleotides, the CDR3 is TGCGCCAGCAGCCAACCGGGACTAGCGGGACGGGCCAAAAACATTCAGTACTTC. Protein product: CASSQPGLAGRAKNIQYF.

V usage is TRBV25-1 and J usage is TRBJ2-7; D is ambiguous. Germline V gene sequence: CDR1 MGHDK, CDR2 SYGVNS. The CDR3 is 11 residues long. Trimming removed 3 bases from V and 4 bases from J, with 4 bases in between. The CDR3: CASSDTYEQYF. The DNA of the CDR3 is TGTGCCAGCAGTGATACATACGAGCAGTACTTC.

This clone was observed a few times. The DNA of the CDR3 is TGTGCCAGTAGTAAAAGCGGACAGGGCTCCGGGGAGCTGTTTTTT. Translated, it gives CASSKSGQGSGELFF. The J gene is TRBJ2-2, the V gene TRBV19; TRBD1 aligns across 8 bases. The CDR3 totals 15 residues. The germline V gene has CDR1 LNHDA and CDR2 SQIVND (reference sequence). With 4 bases clipped from V and 6 bases from J, the junction kept 7 bases outside the gene matches.

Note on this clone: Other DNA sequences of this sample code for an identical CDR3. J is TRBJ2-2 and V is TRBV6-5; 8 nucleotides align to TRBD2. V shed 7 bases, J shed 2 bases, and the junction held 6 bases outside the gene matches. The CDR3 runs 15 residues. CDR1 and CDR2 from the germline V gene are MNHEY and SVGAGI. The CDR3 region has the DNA TGTGCCAGCATGGGGCTAGCGGGCAACACCGGGGAGCTGTTTTTT. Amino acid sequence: CASMGLAGNTGELFF.

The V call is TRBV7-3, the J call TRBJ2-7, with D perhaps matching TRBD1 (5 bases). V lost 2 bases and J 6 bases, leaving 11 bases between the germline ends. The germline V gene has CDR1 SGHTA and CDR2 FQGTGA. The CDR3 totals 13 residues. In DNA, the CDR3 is TGTGCCAGCAGCTTACTCTGGGGCGGCGAGCAGTACTTC. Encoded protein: CASSLLWGGEQYF.

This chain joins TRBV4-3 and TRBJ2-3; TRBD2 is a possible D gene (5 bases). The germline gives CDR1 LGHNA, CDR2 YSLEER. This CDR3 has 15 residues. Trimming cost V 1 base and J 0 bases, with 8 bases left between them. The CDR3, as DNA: TGCGCCAGCAGCCAAGCGGGAAGGAGCACAGATACGCAGTATTTT. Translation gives CASSQAGRSTDTQYF.

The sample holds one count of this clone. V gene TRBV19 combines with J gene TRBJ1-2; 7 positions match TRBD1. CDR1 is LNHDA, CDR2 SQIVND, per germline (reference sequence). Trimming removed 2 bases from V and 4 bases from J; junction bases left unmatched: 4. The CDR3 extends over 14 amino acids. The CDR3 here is CASSITGDSYGYTF. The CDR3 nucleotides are TGTGCCAGTAGTATAACAGGGGACAGCTATGGCTACACCTTC.

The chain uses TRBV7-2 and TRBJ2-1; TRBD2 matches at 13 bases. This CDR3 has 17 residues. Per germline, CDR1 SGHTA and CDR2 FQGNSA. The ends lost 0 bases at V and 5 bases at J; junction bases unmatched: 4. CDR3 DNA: TGTGCCAGCAGCTTAGCGGCTGGGACTAGCGGGAACAATGAGCAGTTCTTC. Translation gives CASSLAAGTSGNNEQFF.

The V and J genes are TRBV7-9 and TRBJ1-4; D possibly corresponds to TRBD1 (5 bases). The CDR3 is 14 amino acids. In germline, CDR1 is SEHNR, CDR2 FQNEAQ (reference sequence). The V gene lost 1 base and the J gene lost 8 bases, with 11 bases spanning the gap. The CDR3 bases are TGTGCCAGCAGCTTAGGGGGCGCGGGGGAAAAACTGTTTTTT. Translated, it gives CASSLGGAGEKLFF. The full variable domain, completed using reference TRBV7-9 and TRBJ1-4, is DTGVSQNPRHKITKRGQNVTFRCDPISEHNRLYWYRQTLGQGPEFLTYFQNEAQLEKSRLLSDRFSAERPKGSFSTLEIQRTEQGDSAMYLCASSLGGAGEKLFFGSGTQLSVL.

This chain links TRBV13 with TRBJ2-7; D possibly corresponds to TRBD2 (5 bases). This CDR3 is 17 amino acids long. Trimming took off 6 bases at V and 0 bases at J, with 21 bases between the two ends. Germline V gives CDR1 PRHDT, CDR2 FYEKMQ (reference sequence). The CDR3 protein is CASRNQLDSNDSYEQYF. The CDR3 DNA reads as TGTGCCAGCAGAAACCAACTGGACTCCAATGACTCCTACGAGCAGTACTTC.

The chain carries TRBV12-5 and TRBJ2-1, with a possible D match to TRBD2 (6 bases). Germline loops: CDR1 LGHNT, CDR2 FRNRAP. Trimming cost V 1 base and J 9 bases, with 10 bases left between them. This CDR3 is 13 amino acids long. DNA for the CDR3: TGTGCTAGTGGTTTGGCCGCTAGCGTTGAGCAGTTCTTC. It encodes CASGLAASVEQFF. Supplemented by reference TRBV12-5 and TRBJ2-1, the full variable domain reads DARVTQTPRHKVTEMGQEVTMRCQPILGHNTVFWYRQTMMQGLELLAYFRNRAPLDDSGMPKDRFSAEMPDATLATLKIQPSEPRDSAVYFCASGLAASVEQFFGPGTRLTVL.

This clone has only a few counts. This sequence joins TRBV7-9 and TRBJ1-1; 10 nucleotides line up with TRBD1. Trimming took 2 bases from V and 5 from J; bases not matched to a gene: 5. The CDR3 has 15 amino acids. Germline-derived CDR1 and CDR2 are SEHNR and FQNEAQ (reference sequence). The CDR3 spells CASSLPTGGKTEAFF. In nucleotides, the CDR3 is TGTGCCAGCAGCTTACCGACAGGGGGCAAGACTGAAGCTTTCTTT.

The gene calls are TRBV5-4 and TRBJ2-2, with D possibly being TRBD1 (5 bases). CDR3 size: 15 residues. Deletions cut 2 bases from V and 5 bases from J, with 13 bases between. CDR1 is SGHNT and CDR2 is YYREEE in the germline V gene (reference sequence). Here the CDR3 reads CASSFEGAGTGELFF. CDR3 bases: TGTGCCAGCAGCTTCGAAGGGGCAGGTACCGGGGAGCTGTTTTTT.

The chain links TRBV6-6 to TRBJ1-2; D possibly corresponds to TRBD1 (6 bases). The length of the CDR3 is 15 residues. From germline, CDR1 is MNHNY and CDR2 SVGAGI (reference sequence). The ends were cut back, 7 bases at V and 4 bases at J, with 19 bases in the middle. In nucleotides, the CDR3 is TGTGCCAGCACCCTAAGACAGGACCTCTCCTATGGCTACACCTTC. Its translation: CASTLRQDLSYGYTF.

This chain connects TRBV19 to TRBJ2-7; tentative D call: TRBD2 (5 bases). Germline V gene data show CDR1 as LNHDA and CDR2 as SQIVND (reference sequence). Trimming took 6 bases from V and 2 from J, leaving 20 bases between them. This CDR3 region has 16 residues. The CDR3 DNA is TGTGCCAGTAGCGGCCGGTTGCGGGTGAGGCCCTACGAGCAGTACTTC. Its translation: CASSGRLRVRPYEQYF.

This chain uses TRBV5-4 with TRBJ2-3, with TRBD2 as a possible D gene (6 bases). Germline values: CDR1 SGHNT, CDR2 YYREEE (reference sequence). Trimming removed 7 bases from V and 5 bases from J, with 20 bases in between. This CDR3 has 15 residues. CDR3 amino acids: CASQSRTKLEDTQYF. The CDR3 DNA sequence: TGTGCCAGCCAAAGTCGGACTAAGTTAGAAGATACGCAGTATTTT.

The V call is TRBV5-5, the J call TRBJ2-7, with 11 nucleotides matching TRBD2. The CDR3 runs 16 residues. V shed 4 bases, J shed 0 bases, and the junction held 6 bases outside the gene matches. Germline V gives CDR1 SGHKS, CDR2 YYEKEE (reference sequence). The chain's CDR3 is CASSLAGTSGSYEQYF. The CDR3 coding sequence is TGTGCCAGCAGCCTCGCCGGGACTAGCGGCTCCTACGAGCAGTACTTC.

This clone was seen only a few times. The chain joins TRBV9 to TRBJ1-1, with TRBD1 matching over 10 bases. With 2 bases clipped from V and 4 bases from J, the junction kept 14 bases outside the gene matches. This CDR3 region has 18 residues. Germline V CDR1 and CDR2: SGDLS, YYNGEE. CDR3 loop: CASSVVPLDRGWGTEAFF. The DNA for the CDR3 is TGTGCCAGCAGCGTCGTACCCTTGGACAGGGGGTGGGGCACTGAAGCTTTCTTT. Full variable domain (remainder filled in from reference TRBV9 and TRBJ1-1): DSGVTQTPKHLITATGQRVTLRCSPRSGDLSVYWYQQSLDQGLQFLIQYYNGEERAKGNILERFSAQQFPDLHSELNLSSLELGDSALYFCASSVVPLDRGWGTEAFFGQGTRLTVV.

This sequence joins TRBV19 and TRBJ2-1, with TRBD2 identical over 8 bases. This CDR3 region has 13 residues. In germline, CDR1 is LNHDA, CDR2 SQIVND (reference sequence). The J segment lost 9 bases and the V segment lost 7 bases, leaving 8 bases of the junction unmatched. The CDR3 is CASNSGSKGEQFF. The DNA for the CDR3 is TGTGCCAGTAACAGCGGGAGTAAAGGTGAGCAGTTCTTC.

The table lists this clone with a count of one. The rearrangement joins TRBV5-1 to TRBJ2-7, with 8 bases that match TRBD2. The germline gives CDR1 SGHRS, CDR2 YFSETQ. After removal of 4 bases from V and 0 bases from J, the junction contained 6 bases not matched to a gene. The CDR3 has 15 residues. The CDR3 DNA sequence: TGCGCCAGCAGCACCTTTAGCGGGGTCTCCTACGAGCAGTACTTC. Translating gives CASSTFSGVSYEQYF.